Here is one T cell receptor beta chain with its context. Antigen specificity is unknown. Patients were excluded for uncontrolled infection, other autoimmune disease, pregnancy or lactation. Diagnosing involved the use of clinical symptoms, serum thyroxine and TRAb, thyroid ultrasound and orbital computed tomography. The data originate from a study of T cells in Graves' hyperthyroidism and ophthalmopathy. The germline V and J ends were trimmed by 8 bases and 1 base, with 14 bases remaining between them. CDR1 and CDR2 (germline): SQVTM, ANQGSEA. CDR3 length equals 13 residues. RNA transcripts yielded amplified TCR beta CDR3 regions. TCR CDR3 regions were first amplified by RT-PCR with HTBI primers. One entry per CDR3 protein results from TCRdb running MiXCR on the multiplex PCR reads. The sample lists 490,000 or so distinct CDR3 sequences, over 45% occurring once. Study-wide findings and caveats: Also found in blood were most expanded thyroid clonotypes above 0.001. A 13 V-J model separated ophthalmopathy from stable hyperthyroidism.

The gene calls are TRBV29-1 and TRBJ1-1, with a possible D match to TRBD1 (5 bases). This clonotype was obtained from an adult woman with Graves' disease, either hyperthyroidism or ophthalmopathy (not recorded which). Specimen: peripheral blood or thyroid tissue (not recorded which). As DNA, the CDR3 is TGCAGCTTAGAGGCGGGGACGAACACTGAAGCTTTCTTT. Its protein product is CSLEAGTNTEAFF.